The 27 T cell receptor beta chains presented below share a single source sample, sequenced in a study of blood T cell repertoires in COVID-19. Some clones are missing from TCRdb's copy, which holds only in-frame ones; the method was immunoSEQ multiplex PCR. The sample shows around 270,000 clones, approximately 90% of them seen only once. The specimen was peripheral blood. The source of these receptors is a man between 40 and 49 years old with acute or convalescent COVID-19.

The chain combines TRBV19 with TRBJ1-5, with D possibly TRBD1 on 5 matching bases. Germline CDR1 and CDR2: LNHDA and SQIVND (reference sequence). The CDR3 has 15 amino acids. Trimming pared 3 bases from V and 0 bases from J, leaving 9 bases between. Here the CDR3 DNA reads TGTGCCAGTAGTATTGGGACTGTTAGCAATCAGCCCCAGCATTTT. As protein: CASSIGTVSNQPQHF. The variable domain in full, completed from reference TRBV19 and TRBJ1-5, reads DGGITQSPKYLFRKEGQNVTLSCEQNLNHDAMYWYRQDPGQGLRLIYYSQIVNDFQKGDIAEGYSVSREKKESFPLTVTSAQKNPTAFYLCASSIGTVSNQPQHFGDGTRLSIL.

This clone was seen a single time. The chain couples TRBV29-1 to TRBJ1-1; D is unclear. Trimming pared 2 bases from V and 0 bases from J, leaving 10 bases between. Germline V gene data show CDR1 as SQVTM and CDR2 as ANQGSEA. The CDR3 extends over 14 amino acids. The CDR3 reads CSVERVLMNTEAFF. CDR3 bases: TGCAGCGTTGAACGGGTTTTGATGAACACTGAAGCTTTCTTT. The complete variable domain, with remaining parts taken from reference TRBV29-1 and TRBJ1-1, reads SAVISQKPSRDICQRGTSLTIQCQVDSQVTMMFWYRQQPGQSLTLIATANQGSEATYESGFVIDKFPISRPNLTFSTLTVSNMSPEDSSIYLCSVERVLMNTEAFFGQGTRLTVV.

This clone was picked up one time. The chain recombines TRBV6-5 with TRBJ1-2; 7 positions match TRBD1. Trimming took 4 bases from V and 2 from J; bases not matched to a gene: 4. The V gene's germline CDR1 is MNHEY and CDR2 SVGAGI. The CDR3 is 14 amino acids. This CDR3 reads CASSLDRTNYGYTF. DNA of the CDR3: TGTGCCAGCAGTTTGGACAGGACAAACTATGGCTACACCTTC.

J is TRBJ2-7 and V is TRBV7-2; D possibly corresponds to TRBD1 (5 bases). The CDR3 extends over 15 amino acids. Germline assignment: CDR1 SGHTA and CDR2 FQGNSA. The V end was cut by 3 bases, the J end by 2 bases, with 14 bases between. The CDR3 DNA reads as TGTGCCAGCAGCTTCGGACACGGTGGGACCTACGAGCAGTACTTC. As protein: CASSFGHGGTYEQYF.

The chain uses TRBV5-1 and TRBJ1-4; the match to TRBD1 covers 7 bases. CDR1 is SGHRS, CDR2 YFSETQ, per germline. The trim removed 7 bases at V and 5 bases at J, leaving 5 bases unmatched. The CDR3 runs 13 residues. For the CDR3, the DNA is TGCGCCAGCGGGAACAGGGGCAATGAAAAACTGTTTTTT. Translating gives CASGNRGNEKLFF.

The CDR3 spells CASSLISGTGGSDGYTF. The CDR3 nucleotides read TGTGCCAGCAGCTTAATAAGCGGGACAGGGGGCTCGGATGGCTACACCTTC. V usage is TRBV11-2 and J usage is TRBJ1-2; TRBD1 matches 12 bases. CDR1 SGHAT and CDR2 FQNNGV come from the germline V gene. The CDR3 loop spans 17 amino acids. The V segment lost 2 bases and the J segment 6 bases; nucleotides outside the gene matches: 10.

The CDR3 here is CASSQQINYGYTF. Written as DNA, the CDR3 is TGTGCCAGCAGCCAACAGATTAACTATGGCTACACCTTC. J is TRBJ1-2 and V is TRBV14; D is unresolved. Germline V lookup: CDR1 SGHDN, CDR2 FVKESK. The CDR3 covers 13 residues. V was pared by 2 bases and J by 1 base, with 5 bases between.

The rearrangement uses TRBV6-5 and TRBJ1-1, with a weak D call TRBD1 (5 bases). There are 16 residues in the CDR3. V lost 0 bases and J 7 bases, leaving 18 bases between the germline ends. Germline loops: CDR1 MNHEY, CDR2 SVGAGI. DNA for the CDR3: TGTGCCAGCAGTTACTCGATGGAAGGGGCGCGTAGTGAAGCTTTCTTT. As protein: CASSYSMEGARSEAFF.

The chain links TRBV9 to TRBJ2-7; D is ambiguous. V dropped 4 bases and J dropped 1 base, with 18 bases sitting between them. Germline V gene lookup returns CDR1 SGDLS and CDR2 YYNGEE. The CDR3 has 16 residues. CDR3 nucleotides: TGTGCCAGCAGCAACGCCCAAAGAGCCCTATCCTACGAGCAGTACTTC. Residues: CASSNAQRALSYEQYF.

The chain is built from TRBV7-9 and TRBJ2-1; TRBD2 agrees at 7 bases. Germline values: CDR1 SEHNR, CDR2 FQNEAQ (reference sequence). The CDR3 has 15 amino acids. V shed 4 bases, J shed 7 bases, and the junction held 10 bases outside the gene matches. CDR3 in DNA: TGTGCCAGCAGCTCCTTCCCGGACGGGAGGAATGAGCAGTTCTTC. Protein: CASSSFPDGRNEQFF.

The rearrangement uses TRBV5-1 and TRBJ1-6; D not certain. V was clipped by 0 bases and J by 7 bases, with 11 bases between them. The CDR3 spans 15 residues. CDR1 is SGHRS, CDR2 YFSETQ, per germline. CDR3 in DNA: TGCGCCAGCAGCTTGGACCCAGGAGGAAATTCACCCCTCCACTTT. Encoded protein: CASSLDPGGNSPLHF. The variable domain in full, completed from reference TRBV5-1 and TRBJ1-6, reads KAGVTQTPRYLIKTRGQQVTLSCSPISGHRSVSWYQQTPGQGLQFLFEYFSETQRNKGNFPGRFSGRQFSNSRSEMNVSTLELGDSALYLCASSLDPGGNSPLHFGNGTRLTVT.

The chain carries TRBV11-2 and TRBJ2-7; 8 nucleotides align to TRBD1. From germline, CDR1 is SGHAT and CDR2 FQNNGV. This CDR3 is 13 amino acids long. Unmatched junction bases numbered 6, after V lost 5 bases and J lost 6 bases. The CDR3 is CASSVQTGAEQYF. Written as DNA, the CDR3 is TGTGCCAGCAGCGTCCAGACAGGGGCCGAGCAGTACTTC.

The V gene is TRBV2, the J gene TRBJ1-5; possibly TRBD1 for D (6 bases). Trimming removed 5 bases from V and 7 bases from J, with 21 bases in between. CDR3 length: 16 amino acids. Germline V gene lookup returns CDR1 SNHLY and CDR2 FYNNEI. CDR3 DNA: TGTGCCAGCAGTCCCGCGGGAGGAGGGGGACGACAGCCCCAGCATTTT. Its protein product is CASSPAGGGGRQPQHF.

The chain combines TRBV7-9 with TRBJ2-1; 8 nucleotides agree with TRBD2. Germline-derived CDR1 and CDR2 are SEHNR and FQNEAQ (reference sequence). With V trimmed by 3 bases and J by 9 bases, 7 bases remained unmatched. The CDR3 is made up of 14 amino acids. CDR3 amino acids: CASSLIWAGGEQFF. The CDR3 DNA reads TGTGCCAGCAGCTTGATTTGGGCGGGGGGTGAGCAGTTCTTC.

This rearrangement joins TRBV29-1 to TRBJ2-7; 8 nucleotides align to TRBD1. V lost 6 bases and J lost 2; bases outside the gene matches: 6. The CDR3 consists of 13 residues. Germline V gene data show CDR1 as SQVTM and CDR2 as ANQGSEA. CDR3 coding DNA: TGCAGCGTCGAGGACAGGGTCGCCTACGAGCAGTACTTC. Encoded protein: CSVEDRVAYEQYF.

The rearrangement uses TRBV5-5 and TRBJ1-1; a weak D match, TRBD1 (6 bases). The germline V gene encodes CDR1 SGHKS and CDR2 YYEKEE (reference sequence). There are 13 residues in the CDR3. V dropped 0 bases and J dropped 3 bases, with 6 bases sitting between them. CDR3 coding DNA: TGTGCCAGCAGCTTGGCAGGGGACACTGAAGCTTTCTTT. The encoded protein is CASSLAGDTEAFF.

CDR3 amino acids: CASSLGTGGVGQFF. Written as DNA, the CDR3 is TGTGCCAGCAGCTTAGGGACAGGGGGCGTGGGGCAGTTCTTC. The chain carries TRBV11-3 and TRBJ2-1, with 11 bases lining up with TRBD1. Germline V lookup: CDR1 SGHNT, CDR2 YENEEA. The V and J ends lost 1 base and 12 bases, in that order; junction bases with no gene match: 5. The CDR3 sequence is 14 residues long.

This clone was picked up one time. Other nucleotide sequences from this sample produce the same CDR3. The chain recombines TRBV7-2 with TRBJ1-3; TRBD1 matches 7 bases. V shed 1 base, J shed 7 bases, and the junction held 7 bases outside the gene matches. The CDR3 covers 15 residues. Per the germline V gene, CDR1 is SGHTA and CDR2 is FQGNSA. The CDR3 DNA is TGTGCCAGCAGCTTAGACAGGGGACCCGGGAACACCATATATTTT. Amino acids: CASSLDRGPGNTIYF.

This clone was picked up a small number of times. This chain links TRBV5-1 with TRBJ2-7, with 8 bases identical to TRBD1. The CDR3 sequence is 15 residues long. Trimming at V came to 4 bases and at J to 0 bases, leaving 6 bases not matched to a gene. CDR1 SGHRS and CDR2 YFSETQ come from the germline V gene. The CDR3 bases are TGCGCCAGCAGCCCGGGACAGGCGTACTCCTACGAGCAGTACTTC. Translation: CASSPGQAYSYEQYF. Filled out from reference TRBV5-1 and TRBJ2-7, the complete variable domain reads KAGVTQTPRYLIKTRGQQVTLSCSPISGHRSVSWYQQTPGQGLQFLFEYFSETQRNKGNFPGRFSGRQFSNSRSEMNVSTLELGDSALYLCASSPGQAYSYEQYFGPGTRLTVT.

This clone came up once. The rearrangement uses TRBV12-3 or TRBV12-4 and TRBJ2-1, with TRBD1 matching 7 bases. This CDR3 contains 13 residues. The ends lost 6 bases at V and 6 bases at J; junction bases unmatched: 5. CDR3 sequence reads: CASRPDRLNEQFF. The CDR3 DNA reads TGTGCCAGCAGGCCGGACAGGCTCAATGAGCAGTTCTTC.

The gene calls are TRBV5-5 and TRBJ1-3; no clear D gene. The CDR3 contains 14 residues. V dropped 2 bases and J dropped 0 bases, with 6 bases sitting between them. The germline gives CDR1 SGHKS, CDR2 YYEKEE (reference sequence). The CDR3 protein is CASSLTASGNTIYF. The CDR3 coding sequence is TGTGCCAGCAGCTTAACAGCCTCTGGAAACACCATATATTTT.

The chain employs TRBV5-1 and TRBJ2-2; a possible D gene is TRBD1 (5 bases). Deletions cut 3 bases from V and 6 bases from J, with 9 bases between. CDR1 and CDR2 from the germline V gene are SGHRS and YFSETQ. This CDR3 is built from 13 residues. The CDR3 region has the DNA TGCGCCAGCAGCTCAGGGTGGGCCGGGGAGCTGTTTTTT. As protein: CASSSGWAGELFF.

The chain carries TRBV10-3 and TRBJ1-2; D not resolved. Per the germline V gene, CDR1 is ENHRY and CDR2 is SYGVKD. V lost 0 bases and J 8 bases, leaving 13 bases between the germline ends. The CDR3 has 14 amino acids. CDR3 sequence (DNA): TGTGCCATCAGTGAGTCGATTGACAAAGGAGGCTACACCTTC. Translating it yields CAISESIDKGGYTF.

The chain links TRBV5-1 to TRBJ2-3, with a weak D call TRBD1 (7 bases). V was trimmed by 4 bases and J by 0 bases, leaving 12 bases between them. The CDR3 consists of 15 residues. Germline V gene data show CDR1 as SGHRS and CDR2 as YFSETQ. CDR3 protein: CASSGGGQSTDTQYF. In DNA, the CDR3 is TGCGCCAGCAGCGGAGGGGGACAGAGCACAGATACGCAGTATTTT.

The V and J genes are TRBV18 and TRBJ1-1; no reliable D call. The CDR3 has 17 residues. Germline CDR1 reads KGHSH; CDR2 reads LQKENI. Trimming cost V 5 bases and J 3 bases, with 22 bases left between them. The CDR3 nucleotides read TGTGCCAGCTCAACAACACCCGCAATATCTGCGGACACTGAAGCTTTCTTT. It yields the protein CASSTTPAISADTEAFF.

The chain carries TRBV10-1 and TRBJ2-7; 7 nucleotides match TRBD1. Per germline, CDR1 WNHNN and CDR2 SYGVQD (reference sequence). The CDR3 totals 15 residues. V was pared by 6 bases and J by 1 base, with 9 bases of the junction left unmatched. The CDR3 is CASRTETGISYEQYF. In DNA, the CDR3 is TGCGCCAGCAGGACCGAGACAGGGATTTCCTACGAGCAGTACTTC.

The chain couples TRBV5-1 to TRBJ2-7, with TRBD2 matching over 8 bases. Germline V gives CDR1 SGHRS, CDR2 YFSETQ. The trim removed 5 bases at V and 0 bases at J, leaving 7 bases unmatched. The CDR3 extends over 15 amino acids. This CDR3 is CASRMRGASSYEQYF. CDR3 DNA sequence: TGCGCCAGCAGGATGCGGGGGGCGAGCTCCTACGAGCAGTACTTC.